One sample yielded the 7 T cell receptor beta chains listed below, sequenced in a study of chemoradiotherapy in HPV16-positive cancers. Using immunoSEQ multiplex PCR, the repertoire was profiled, and TCRdb retains in-frame clones only, with some absent. The sample shows fewer than 25,000 clones, roughly 92% of them seen only once. The sample in question was blood, obtained from a patient who underwent chemoradiotherapy. These receptors all stem from a human donor with HPV-associated anogenital cancer.

The chain links TRBV19 to TRBJ1-2; D gene unclear. Germline CDR1 LNHDA, CDR2 SQIVND (reference sequence). The length of the CDR3 is 14 residues. Trimming removed 2 bases from V and 4 bases from J, with 11 bases in between. The CDR3 reads CASSIIGSAYGYTF. CDR3 sequence (DNA): TGTGCCAGTAGTATAATCGGCAGTGCCTATGGCTACACCTTC.

The chain recombines TRBV29-1 with TRBJ2-1; 7 bases fit TRBD1. CDR1 SQVTM and CDR2 ANQGSEA come from the germline V gene. The ends lost 1 base at V and 9 bases at J; junction bases unmatched: 18. The CDR3 length is 17 residues. This chain's CDR3 is CSVEAKGATPMGSEQFF. For the CDR3, the DNA is TGCAGCGTTGAAGCGAAGGGGGCGACCCCAATGGGGAGTGAGCAGTTCTTC.

The gene calls are TRBV19 and TRBJ1-2; the D gene is possibly TRBD1 (5 bases). V lost 5 bases and J lost 1, with 11 bases in between. Germline V CDR1 and CDR2: LNHDA, SQIVND (reference sequence). This CDR3 has 14 residues. As DNA, the CDR3 is TGTGCCAGTAGTGTGAGGGGAGGTAACTATGGCTACACCTTC. Protein product: CASSVRGGNYGYTF.

V usage is TRBV9 and J usage is TRBJ1-1; weak D call: TRBD1 (6 bases). Germline lookup yields CDR1 SGDLS and CDR2 YYNGEE. The CDR3 is made up of 13 amino acids. Trimming took off 1 base at V and 3 bases at J, with 7 bases between the two ends. The CDR3 coding sequence is TGTGCCAGCAGCGTAAGGGGGTACACTGAAGCTTTCTTT. Its protein product is CASSVRGYTEAFF.

The V gene is TRBV6-1, the J gene TRBJ2-1; the D is unclear. The germline gives CDR1 MNHNS, CDR2 SASEGT. Trimming left V 1 base short and J 6 bases short, with 1 base between. This CDR3 contains 11 residues. The CDR3 bases are TGTGCCAGCAGTGAAGGCAATGAGCAGTTCTTC. It codes for CASSEGNEQFF.

The chain couples TRBV18 to TRBJ2-4; tentatively, D is TRBD1 (6 bases). V lost 0 bases, J lost 8 bases, and 8 bases lay in between. The CDR3 runs to 13 residues. In germline, CDR1 is KGHSH, CDR2 LQKENI. This CDR3 reads CASSPPTGDIQYF. In nucleotides, the CDR3 is TGTGCCAGCTCACCACCGACAGGTGACATTCAGTACTTC.

The chain carries TRBV7-2 and TRBJ1-2; a possible D gene is TRBD1 (5 bases). The CDR3 extends over 17 amino acids. Trimming stripped 1 base from V and 2 bases from J, with 17 bases between. Germline V gene lookup returns CDR1 SGHTA and CDR2 FQGNSA. The CDR3 spells CASSLGRGRSINYGYTF. As DNA, the CDR3 is TGTGCCAGCAGCTTAGGGCGGGGCAGATCGATAAACTATGGCTACACCTTC.